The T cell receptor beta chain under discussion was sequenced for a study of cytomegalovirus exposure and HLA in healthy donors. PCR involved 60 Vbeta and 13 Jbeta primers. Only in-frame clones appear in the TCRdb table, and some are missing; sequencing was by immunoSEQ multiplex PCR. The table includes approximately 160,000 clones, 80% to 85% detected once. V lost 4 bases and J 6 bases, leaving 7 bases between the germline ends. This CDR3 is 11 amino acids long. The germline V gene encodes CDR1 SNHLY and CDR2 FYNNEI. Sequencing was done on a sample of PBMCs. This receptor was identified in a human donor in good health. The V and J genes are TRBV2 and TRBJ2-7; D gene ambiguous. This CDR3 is CASSAQIEQYF. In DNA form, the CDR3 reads TGTGCCAGCAGTGCCCAAATCGAGCAGTACTTC.